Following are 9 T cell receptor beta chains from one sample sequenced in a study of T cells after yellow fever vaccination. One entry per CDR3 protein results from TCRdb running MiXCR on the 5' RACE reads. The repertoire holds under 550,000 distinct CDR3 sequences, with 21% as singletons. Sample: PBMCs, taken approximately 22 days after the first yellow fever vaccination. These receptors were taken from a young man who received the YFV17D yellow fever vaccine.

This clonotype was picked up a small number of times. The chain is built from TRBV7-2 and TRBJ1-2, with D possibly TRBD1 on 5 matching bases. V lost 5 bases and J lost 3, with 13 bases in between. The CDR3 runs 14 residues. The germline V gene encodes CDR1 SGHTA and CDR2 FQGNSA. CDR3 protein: CASSTDMGDYGYTF. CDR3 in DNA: TGTGCCAGCAGCACTGACATGGGGGACTATGGCTACACCTTC.

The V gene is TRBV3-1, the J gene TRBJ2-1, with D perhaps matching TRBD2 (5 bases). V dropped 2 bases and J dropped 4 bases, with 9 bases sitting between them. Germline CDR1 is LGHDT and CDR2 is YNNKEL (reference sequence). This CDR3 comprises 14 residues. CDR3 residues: CASSQLRAYNEQFF. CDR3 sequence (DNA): TGTGCCAGCAGCCAATTGCGGGCATACAATGAGCAGTTCTTC.

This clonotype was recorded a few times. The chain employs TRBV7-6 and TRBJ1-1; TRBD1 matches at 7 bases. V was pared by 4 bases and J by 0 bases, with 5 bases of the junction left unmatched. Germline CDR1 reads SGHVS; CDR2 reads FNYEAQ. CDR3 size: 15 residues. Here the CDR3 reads CASSSRQGMNTEAFF. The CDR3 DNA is TGTGCCAGCAGCTCCAGACAGGGTATGAACACTGAAGCTTTCTTT. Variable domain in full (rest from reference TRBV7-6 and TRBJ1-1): GAGVSQSPRYKVTKRGQDVALRCDPISGHVSLYWYRQALGQGPEFLTYFNYEAQQDKSGLPNDRFSAERPEGSISTLTIQRTEQRDSAMYRCASSSRQGMNTEAFFGQGTRLTVV.

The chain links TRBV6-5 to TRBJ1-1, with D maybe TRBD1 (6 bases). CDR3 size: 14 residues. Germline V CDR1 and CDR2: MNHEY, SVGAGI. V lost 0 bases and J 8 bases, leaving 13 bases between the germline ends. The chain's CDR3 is CASSYSTGGAEAFF. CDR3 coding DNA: TGTGCCAGCAGTTACTCGACGGGGGGCGCCGAAGCTTTCTTT.

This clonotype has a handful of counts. CDR3 nucleotide sequence: TGCAGTGCTGGACTTTTAGAAGAGACCCAGTACTTC. Translating it yields CSAGLLEETQYF. The chain couples TRBV20-1 to TRBJ2-5; tentatively, D is TRBD2 (5 bases). CDR1 and CDR2 (germline): DFQATT, SNEGSKA (reference sequence). The V end was cut by 5 bases, the J end by 3 bases, with 10 bases between. The CDR3 sequence is 12 residues long.

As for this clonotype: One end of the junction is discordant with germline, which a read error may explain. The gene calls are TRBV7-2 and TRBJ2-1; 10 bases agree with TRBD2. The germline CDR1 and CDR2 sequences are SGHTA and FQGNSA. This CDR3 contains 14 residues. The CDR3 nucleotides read TGTGCCAGCAGCTTAGCGAATCCTAGCGGGGGCTGGGCATTC. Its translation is CASSLANPSGGWAF.

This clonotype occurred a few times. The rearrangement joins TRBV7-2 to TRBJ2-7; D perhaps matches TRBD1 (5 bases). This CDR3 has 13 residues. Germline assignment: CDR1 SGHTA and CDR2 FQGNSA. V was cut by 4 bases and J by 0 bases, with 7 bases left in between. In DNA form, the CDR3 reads TGTGCCAGCAGCTCACAGGCCTCCTACGAGCAGTACTTC. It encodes CASSSQASYEQYF.

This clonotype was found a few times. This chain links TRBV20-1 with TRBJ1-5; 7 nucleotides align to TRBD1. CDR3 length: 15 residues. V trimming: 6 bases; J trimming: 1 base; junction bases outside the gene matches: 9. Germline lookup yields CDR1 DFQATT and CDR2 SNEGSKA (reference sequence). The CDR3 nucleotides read TGCAGTGCCCCTCCAGGGGGTTCAAGCAATCAGCCCCAGCATTTT. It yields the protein CSAPPGGSSNQPQHF.

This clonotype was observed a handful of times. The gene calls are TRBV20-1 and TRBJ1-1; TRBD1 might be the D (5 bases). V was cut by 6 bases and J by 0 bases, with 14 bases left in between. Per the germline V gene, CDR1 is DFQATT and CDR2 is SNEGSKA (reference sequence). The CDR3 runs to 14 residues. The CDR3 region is CSATLGTVNTEAFF. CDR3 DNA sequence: TGCAGTGCAACCCTCGGGACGGTGAACACTGAAGCTTTCTTT.